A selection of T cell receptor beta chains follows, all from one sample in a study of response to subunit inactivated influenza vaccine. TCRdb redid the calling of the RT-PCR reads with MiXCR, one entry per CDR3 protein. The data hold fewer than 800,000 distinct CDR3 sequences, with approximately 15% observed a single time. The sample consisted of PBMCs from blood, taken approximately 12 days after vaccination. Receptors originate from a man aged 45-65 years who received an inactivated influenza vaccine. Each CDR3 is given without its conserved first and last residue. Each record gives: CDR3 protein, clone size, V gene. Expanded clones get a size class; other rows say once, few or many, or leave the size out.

CDR3: ASSKGGRNQPQH
size: .
V: TRBV21-1

CDR3: ASWPGLGNEQF
size: few
V: TRBV18

CDR3: ASSQEGVRNTEAF
size: .
V: TRBV4-2

CDR3: ASIDRRNTEAF
size: few
V: TRBV12-3/TRBV12-4

CDR3: SATNRGPYEQY
size: many
V: TRBV20-1

CDR3: ASRIIGTDTQY
size: .
V: TRBV12-3/TRBV12-4

CDR3: ASSLFGVGQETQY
size: .
V: TRBV12-3/TRBV12-4

CDR3: SARHYTGTRTLEPDTQY
size: .
V: TRBV20-1

CDR3: ASTWGQAYNEQF
size: .
V: TRBV6-2/TRBV6-3

CDR3: ASSWGPTTDTQY
size: .
V: TRBV5-6

CDR3: ASTSQPGETQY
size: .
V: TRBV7-3

CDR3: ASSLAAGSGEQY
size: many
V: TRBV5-5

CDR3: ASSLAGGNEKLF
size: .
V: TRBV5-1

CDR3: ASSFLGTDTQY
size: .
V: TRBV7-9

CDR3: ASSQVDGGQGAKYQETQY
size: .
V: TRBV4-3

CDR3: SLASGSHEQY
size: .
V: TRBV20-1

CDR3: ASSLRGRGYNEQF
size: .
V: TRBV28

CDR3: ASSQELAISSYNEQF
size: .
V: TRBV4-2

CDR3: ASRTTGRNYGYT
size: .
V: TRBV12-3/TRBV12-4

CDR3: AISSYVSGGADTQY
size: many
V: TRBV10-3

CDR3: ASSLDDRVGETQY
size: many
V: TRBV7-2

CDR3: SARGLAATDTQY
size: .
V: TRBV20-1

CDR3: ASSLGTNNNEQF
size: .
V: TRBV5-1

CDR3: ASSLELQSYEQY
size: few
V: TRBV4-3

CDR3: ASSPPDIYEQF
size: .
V: TRBV28

CDR3: ASSVVGDTDTQY
size: .
V: TRBV9